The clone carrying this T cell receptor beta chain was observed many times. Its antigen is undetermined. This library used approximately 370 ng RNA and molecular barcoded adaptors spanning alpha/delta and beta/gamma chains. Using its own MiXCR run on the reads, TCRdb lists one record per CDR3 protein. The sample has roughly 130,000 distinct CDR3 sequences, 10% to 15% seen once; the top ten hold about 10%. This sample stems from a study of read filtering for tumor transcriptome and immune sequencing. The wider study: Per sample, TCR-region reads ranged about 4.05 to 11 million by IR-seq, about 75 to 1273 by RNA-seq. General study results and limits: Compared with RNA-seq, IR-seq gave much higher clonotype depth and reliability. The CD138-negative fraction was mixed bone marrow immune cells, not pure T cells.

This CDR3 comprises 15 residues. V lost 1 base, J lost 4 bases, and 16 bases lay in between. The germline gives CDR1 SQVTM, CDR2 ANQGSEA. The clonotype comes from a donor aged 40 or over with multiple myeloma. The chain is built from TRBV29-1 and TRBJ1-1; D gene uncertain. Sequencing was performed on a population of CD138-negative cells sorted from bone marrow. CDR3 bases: TGCAGCGTTGAAGGGCAGGACGCGCGGTTCACTGAAGCTTTCTTT. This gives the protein CSVEGQDARFTEAFF.